The 31 T cell receptor beta chains below were found in one sample sequenced in a study of tumor-infiltrating lymphocytes in oesophageal squamous cell carcinoma (dated by TCRdb to 2016 to 2018). Library preparation was by PCR. These reads were obtained on an Illumina HiSeq 2000. The public reads were reanalyzed by TCRdb: fastp trimming at Q25, MiXCR alignment, in-frame beta chains only. Rows are unified per CDR3 protein, each entry keeping the most common DNA and genes. The table for this sample lists 11,000 to 15,000 distinct CDR3 sequences; roughly half of them were counted only once. The biggest ten clones account for around 44% of the sample. Sequencing input: blood. The receptors were gathered from a male donor with esophageal squamous cell carcinoma.

The chain is built from TRBV7-8 and TRBJ2-1, with D maybe TRBD2 (6 bases). CDR3 length: 14 amino acids. CDR1 is SGHVS, CDR2 FQNEAQ, per germline. With 2 bases removed from V and 4 bases from J, the gap between germline ends came to 9 bases. In nucleotides, the CDR3 is TGTGCCAGCAGCTTAACGGGAGTATACAATGAGCAGTTCTTC. Protein product: CASSLTGVYNEQFF.

The V and J genes are TRBV7-6 and TRBJ2-4; perhaps TRBD2 as D (6 bases). Germline assignment: CDR1 SGHVS and CDR2 FNYEAQ. V lost 5 bases to trimming and J lost 13 bases, with 18 bases between them. The CDR3 has 13 amino acids. The CDR3 reads CASSVGSNNEQYF. The CDR3 nucleotides read TGTGCCAGCAGCGTCGGGAGCAACAATGAGCAGTACTTC.

J is TRBJ2-3 and V is TRBV5-1, with 10 bases matching TRBD2. Trimming cost V 2 bases and J 6 bases; bases outside gene matches: 9. CDR3 length equals 16 residues. Per the germline V gene, CDR1 is SGHRS and CDR2 is YFSETQ. The CDR3 DNA sequence: TGCGCCAGCAGCTTACGGACTAGCGGCTTAGTGGATACGCAGTATTTT. This sequence encodes CASSLRTSGLVDTQYF.

This clonotype has more than one count but fewer than ten. Likely a read error: the CDR3 ends without its conserved phenylalanine or tryptophan. The DNA is left out, because the CDR3 cannot be placed on it with certainty; the CDR3 is given as TCRdb lists it. The rearrangement joins TRBV7-2 to TRBJ1-1; TRBD1 reflects the table's D call only, with no check against the DNA. The CDR3 spans 9 amino acids, including both terminal residues. The germline V gene encodes CDR1 SGHTA and CDR2 FQGNSA. This CDR3 is CASSPRPGQ.

V usage is TRBV11-3 and J usage is TRBJ2-1; D unclear. The DNA end is a closer match to TRBJ2-5, so the J assignment may be wrong. Per the germline V gene, CDR1 is SGHNT and CDR2 is YENEEA. The CDR3 runs to 17 residues. The CDR3 bases are TGTGCCAGCAGCTTAGTTGTGGGATCGAGCTCAAGGGAGACCCAGTACTTC. Amino acid sequence: CASSLVVGSSSRETQYF.

Relative to its sample, this clonotype is medium-sized. V is TRBV10-3 and J is TRBJ2-3, with 11 bases fitting TRBD2. Germline CDR1 is ENHRY and CDR2 is SYGVKD. The junction had 2 bases not matched to a gene; V was cut back by 6 bases and J by 3 bases. The length of the CDR3 is 14 residues. The CDR3 reads CAIRLAGETDTQYF. For the CDR3, the DNA is TGTGCCATCAGACTAGCGGGAGAAACAGATACGCAGTATTTT.

A note on this clonotype: A much larger clonotype is one base distant, so this may be a read error. The V and J genes are TRBV6-8 and TRBJ2-5; 11 bases match TRBD2. Near its end, the DNA agrees better with TRBJ2-1, so the J call may be wrong. The germline V gene encodes CDR1 MNHGY and CDR2 SAAAGT. The CDR3 is 15 amino acids. The CDR3 coding sequence is TGTGCCGCCCGGGGGACTAGCGGTCCCTCCTACGAGCAGTTCTTC. Amino acids: CAARGTSGPSYEQFF.

The J gene is TRBJ1-4, the V gene TRBV5-1; D remains ambiguous. CDR1 and CDR2 from the germline V gene are SGHRS and YFSETQ. V was clipped by 0 bases and J by 8 bases, with 5 bases between them. This CDR3 is built from 12 residues. This chain's CDR3 is CASSLAGEKLFF. CDR3 in DNA: TGCGCCAGCAGCTTGGCGGGGGAAAAACTGTTTTTT. Looking up the rest from reference TRBV5-1 and TRBJ1-4 gives the full variable domain: KAGVTQTPRYLIKTRGQQVTLSCSPISGHRSVSWYQQTPGQGLQFLFEYFSETQRNKGNFPGRFSGRQFSNSRSEMNVSTLELGDSALYLCASSLAGEKLFFGSGTQLSVL.

This clonotype has a single count. V is TRBV10-3 and J is TRBJ2-7; no definite D call. The better agreement between TRBJ2-5 and the DNA end casts doubt on the J call. Germline lookup yields CDR1 ENHRY and CDR2 SYGVKD. The CDR3 spans 12 residues. CDR3 sequence reads: CAISEAAETQYF. The CDR3 coding sequence is TGTGCCATCAGTGAGGCAGCTGAGACCCAGTACTTC.

The chain is built from TRBV20-1 and TRBJ2-3; D may be TRBD1 (5 bases). The J call may not be correct, given that the DNA end is closer to TRBJ2-7. The CDR3 contains 14 residues. Germline V lookup: CDR1 DFQATT, CDR2 SNEGSKA (reference sequence). The CDR3 sequence is CSARVRGSYYEQYF. Here the CDR3 DNA reads TGCAGTGCTAGAGTTAGGGGTTCGTACTACGAGCAGTACTTC.

In its sample, this clonotype was seen a few times. The J gene is TRBJ2-3, the V gene TRBV7-3; 9 bases line up with TRBD2. With 10 bases clipped from V and 2 bases from J, the junction kept 4 bases outside the gene matches. CDR1 SGHTA and CDR2 FQGTGA come from the germline V gene. The CDR3 has 13 residues. DNA of the CDR3: TGTGCCACCCTAGCGGGAACCACAGATACGCAGTATTTT. Translated: CATLAGTTDTQYF.

The V gene is TRBV20-1, the J gene TRBJ2-5, with 7 bases identical to TRBD2. TRBJ2-1 matches the DNA end more closely, so the J call is doubtful. The CDR3 runs to 14 residues. The germline CDR1 and CDR2 sequences are DFQATT and SNEGSKA (reference sequence). This CDR3 reads CSARGTSENNEQFF. The CDR3 DNA reads as TGCAGTGCTAGAGGAACTAGCGAGAACAATGAGCAGTTCTTC.

This clonotype was recorded only once. Because the CDR3 is missing its conserved closing phenylalanine or tryptophan, this is likely a read error. The limits of the CDR3 on the DNA are not certain, so only TCRdb's listed CDR3 is given. The rearrangement links TRBV10-2 to TRBJ2-3; the D call in the table, TRBD1, was not verified against the DNA. Germline V gene sequence: CDR1 WSHSY, CDR2 SAAADI. The CDR3 spans 15 residues, counting both ends. The chain's CDR3 is CASSDRGGSQIRSIL.

To note about this clonotype: The conserved phenylalanine or tryptophan normally closing the CDR3 is absent here, so this likely arose from a read error. J is TRBJ2-5 and V is TRBV27; possibly TRBD2 for D (5 bases). Between the trimmed V and J ends, which lost 3 bases and 11 bases, there was a span of 19 bases. Germline V gene lookup returns CDR1 MNHEY and CDR2 SMNVEV (reference sequence). CDR3 length: 14 amino acids. CDR3 protein: CASSFSGNTDTQYL. CDR3 bases: TGTGCCAGCAGTTTCTCGGGGAACACAGATACGCAGTACCTC.

Regarding this clonotype: Given a much more abundant clone one base away, this may be a read error. The V gene is TRBV5-3, the J gene TRBJ2-1; D is unclear. TRBV5-3 is an ORF, with its function uncertain. The CDR3 totals 13 residues. CDR3 loop: CASSLQSLETQFF. The CDR3 DNA is TGTGCCAGCAGCTTACAGTCGTTGGAGACCCAGTTCTTC.

The chain has TRBV7-8 and TRBJ2-7, with 7 bases aligning to TRBD2. Germline V lookup: CDR1 SGHVS, CDR2 FQNEAQ. The CDR3 consists of 16 residues. The J segment lost 0 bases and the V segment lost 5 bases, leaving 10 bases of the junction unmatched. The CDR3 protein is CASSNRLAGSSYEQYF. The CDR3 region has the DNA TGTGCCAGCAGCAACAGACTAGCCGGTAGCTCCTACGAGCAGTACTTC.

The gene calls are TRBV12-3 or TRBV12-4 and TRBJ2-6, with D perhaps TRBD1 or TRBD2 (5 bases each). The J call may be incorrect, as the DNA end agrees better with TRBJ2-1. CDR3 length: 13 residues. The CDR3 nucleotides read TGTGCCAGCAGGCCGGGACGCGGAGATGAGCAGTTCTTC. This gives the protein CASRPGRGDEQFF.

In this sample, this clonotype turned up a few times. This chain links TRBV7-3 with TRBJ2-4, with 7 nucleotides matching TRBD1. The germline V gene encodes CDR1 SGHTA and CDR2 FQGTGA. Trimming at V came to 5 bases and at J to 7 bases, leaving 2 bases not matched to a gene. The CDR3 extends over 12 amino acids. CDR3 amino acids: CASSPQGNIQYF. Here the CDR3 DNA reads TGTGCCAGCAGCCCACAGGGGAACATTCAGTACTTC.

There are many counts of this clonotype. The CDR3 DNA follows: TGTGCCAGCAGCTTAAGTGGGGGGATGAACACTGAAGCTTTCTTT. Its protein is CASSLSGGMNTEAFF. The chain uses TRBV7-3 and TRBJ1-1; perhaps TRBD1 as D (5 bases). Germline lookup yields CDR1 SGHTA and CDR2 FQGTGA. V lost 1 base and J 0 bases, leaving 9 bases between the germline ends. The CDR3 is made up of 15 amino acids.

This clonotype was seen repeatedly, ten times or more. This clone may be a read error of a much larger clone one base away. The chain joins TRBV7-9 to TRBJ2-5; TRBD2 matches 14 bases. Losses at the gene ends were 4 bases for V and 11 bases for J; bases not matched to a gene: 18. CDR1 and CDR2 from the germline V gene are SEHNR and FQNEAQ (reference sequence). The CDR3 runs to 18 residues. The CDR3 loop is CASSSSGLGTSGRNEQYF. The CDR3 nucleotides read TGTGCCAGCAGCTCTAGCGGCCTCGGGACTAGCGGGAGAAATGAGCAGTACTTC. Drawing the rest from reference TRBV7-9 and TRBJ2-5, the complete variable domain is DTGVSQNPRHKITKRGQNVTFRCDPISEHNRLYWYRQTLGQGPEFLTYFQNEAQLEKSRLLSDRFSAERPKGSFSTLEIQRTEQGDSAMYLCASSSSGLGTSGRNEQYFGPGTRLLVL.

This clonotype was observed once. No conserved phenylalanine or tryptophan ends this CDR3, so it is likely a read error. The limits of the CDR3 on the DNA are not certain, so only TCRdb's listed CDR3 is given. This rearrangement joins TRBV7-2 to TRBJ2-6; the table gives TRBD2 as D, unverified against the DNA. Including both end residues, the CDR3 is 17 amino acids long. CDR1 and CDR2 (germline): SGHTA, FQGNSA. This CDR3 reads CASSLGLAGVNEQFFGA.

The chain is built from TRBV7-2 and TRBJ2-7; 9 nucleotides agree with TRBD1. The CDR3 is 14 amino acids. From germline, CDR1 is SGHTA and CDR2 FQGNSA. The trim removed 4 bases at V and 6 bases at J, leaving 7 bases unmatched. The CDR3: CASSSGQGLGEQYF. CDR3 nucleotide sequence: TGTGCCAGCAGCTCGGGACAGGGATTGGGCGAGCAGTACTTC.

This rearrangement joins TRBV27 to TRBJ2-3; 7 bases are a match to TRBD1. The better agreement between TRBJ1-1 and the DNA end casts doubt on the J call. This CDR3 is 13 amino acids long. Per germline, CDR1 MNHEY and CDR2 SMNVEV (reference sequence). Here the CDR3 reads CASRLPGGTEAFF. The CDR3 bases are TGTGCCAGCAGGCTACCAGGGGGCACTGAAGCTTTCTTT.

J is TRBJ1-4 and V is TRBV7-8; D gene uncertain. Trimming took off 5 bases at V and 4 bases at J, with 17 bases between the two ends. The V gene's germline CDR1 is SGHVS and CDR2 FQNEAQ. This CDR3 region has 16 residues. The CDR3 sequence: CASSPPRFGINEKLFF. CDR3 bases: TGTGCCAGCAGCCCGCCTCGTTTCGGGATTAATGAAAAACTGTTTTTT.

This clonotype rates as large (0.1 to 1%). The gene calls are TRBV7-9 and TRBJ2-5; TRBD2 aligns across 9 bases. Germline V gene data show CDR1 as SEHNR and CDR2 as FQNEAQ (reference sequence). This CDR3 contains 14 residues. Trimming removed 0 bases from V and 4 bases from J; junction bases left unmatched: 0. CDR3 sequence (DNA): TGTGCCAGCAGCTTAGCGCGGGGGGGAGAGACCCAGTACTTC. It translates to CASSLARGGETQYF.

The chain has TRBV7-6 and TRBJ2-4; 10 nucleotides agree with TRBD2. After removal of 5 bases from V and 13 bases from J, the junction contained 14 bases not matched to a gene. The CDR3 loop spans 15 amino acids. Germline CDR1 and CDR2: SGHVS and FNYEAQ. The DNA for the CDR3 is TGTGCCAGCAGCCGTAGCGGGAGGTCCTACAATGAGCAGTACTTC. Amino acids: CASSRSGRSYNEQYF. Combining the CDR3 with reference TRBV7-6 and TRBJ2-4 gives the whole variable domain GAGVSQSPRYKVTKRGQDVALRCDPISGHVSLYWYRQALGQGPEFLTYFNYEAQQDKSGLPNDRFSAERPEGSISTLTIQRTEQRDSAMYRCASSRSGRSYNEQYFGAGTRLSVL.

This clonotype came up a few times. The chain has TRBV7-2 and TRBJ1-2; possibly TRBD1 for D (6 bases). Trimming stripped 6 bases from V and 4 bases from J, with 18 bases between. Germline loops: CDR1 SGHTA, CDR2 FQGNSA. The CDR3 is made up of 15 amino acids. The DNA for the CDR3 is TGTGCCAGCAGTTCATACCGGGACACGGGCTATGGCTACACCTTC. This gives the protein CASSSYRDTGYGYTF.

The rearrangement links TRBV7-9 to TRBJ2-1, with 7 bases fitting TRBD1. In germline, CDR1 is SEHNR, CDR2 FQNEAQ (reference sequence). This CDR3 spans 18 amino acids. Trimming cost V 6 bases and J 4 bases; bases outside gene matches: 18. The CDR3 protein is CASSWDSLERLLYNEQFF. The CDR3 DNA sequence: TGTGCCAGCAGTTGGGACAGCCTTGAGCGGCTGCTGTACAATGAGCAGTTCTTC.

V usage is TRBV28 and J usage is TRBJ2-1; 8 bases agree with TRBD1. With 6 bases clipped from V and 15 bases from J, the junction kept 10 bases outside the gene matches. Looked up from germline, CDR1 is MDHEN and CDR2 is SYDVKM. This CDR3 region has 12 residues. In nucleotides, the CDR3 is TGTGCCAGCAGACAAATGACAGGGGTCTGGTTCTTC. Its protein is CASRQMTGVWFF. The entire variable domain, with the rest obtained from reference TRBV28 and TRBJ2-1, is as follows: DVKVTQSSRYLVKRTGEKVFLECVQDMDHENMFWYRQDPGLGLRLIYFSYDVKMKEKGDIPEGYSVSREKKERFSLILESASTNQTSMYLCASRQMTGVWFFGPGTRLTVL.

The chain joins TRBV27 to TRBJ2-4; D uncertain. The J call is in doubt because the DNA end fits TRBJ2-7 better. This CDR3 has 10 amino acids. CDR1 MNHEY and CDR2 SMNVEV come from the germline V gene (reference sequence). The CDR3 DNA reads as TGTGCCAGCCCCCTGGACGAGCAGTACTTC. It encodes CASPLDEQYF.

This sequence joins TRBV11-3 and TRBJ2-3; TRBD1 agrees at 8 bases. The CDR3 spans 19 residues. Per germline, CDR1 SGHNT and CDR2 YENEEA. V shed 5 bases and J 1 base; nucleotides not matched to a gene: 17. This CDR3 reads CASSTWVTGGDARTDTQYF. The DNA for the CDR3 is TGTGCCAGCAGCACATGGGTCACAGGGGGTGATGCCCGCACAGATACGCAGTATTTT.